These 20 T cell receptor beta chains share one sample of origin, sequenced in a study of cytomegalovirus exposure and HLA in healthy donors. Here immunoSEQ multiplex PCR was the method, and the copy in TCRdb shows in-frame clones only, minus some. Of roughly 82,000 clones in the sample, approximately 93% were seen once. Sequencing was done on a sample of PBMCs. The receptors were sampled from a man younger than 35 in good health and CMV-seronegative.

This clone was detected a few times. The V and J genes are TRBV6-1 and TRBJ1-4; 7 bases map to TRBD1. Germline V gene data show CDR1 as MNHNS and CDR2 as SASEGT. The CDR3 loop spans 14 amino acids. V was clipped by 5 bases and J by 5 bases; unmatched bases: 5. The CDR3 region is CASSSGQINEKLFF. As DNA, the CDR3 is TGTGCCAGCAGTTCGGGACAGATAAATGAAAAACTGTTTTTT.

J is TRBJ2-1 and V is TRBV5-1; a possible D gene is TRBD2 (6 bases). Germline CDR1 reads SGHRS; CDR2 reads YFSETQ. The CDR3 loop spans 13 amino acids. V was trimmed by 4 bases and J by 8 bases, leaving 13 bases between them. CDR3 sequence: CASSPSWGDEQFF. CDR3 DNA: TGCGCCAGCAGCCCAAGCTGGGGGGATGAGCAGTTCTTC.

The J gene is TRBJ2-2, the V gene TRBV10-3; D is perhaps TRBD1 (5 bases). CDR1 ENHRY and CDR2 SYGVKD come from the germline V gene. The CDR3 contains 15 residues. Trimming took 3 bases from V and 4 from J, leaving 12 bases between them. The CDR3 DNA reads as TGTGCCATCAGTGAAGGCAGGGTGGCCACCGGGGAGCTGTTTTTT. Its protein is CAISEGRVATGELFF.

The chain couples TRBV28 to TRBJ1-2; 10 nucleotides align to TRBD1. V shed 7 bases and J 5 bases; nucleotides not matched to a gene: 7. The CDR3 has 14 amino acids. Germline V gene data show CDR1 as MDHEN and CDR2 as SYDVKM. The DNA of the CDR3 is TGTGCCAGCAATAGGGGGACAGGGGTTTATGGCTACACCTTC. Amino acids: CASNRGTGVYGYTF.

V is TRBV27 and J is TRBJ2-1; TRBD1 might be the D (5 bases). The CDR3 loop spans 17 amino acids. In germline, CDR1 is MNHEY, CDR2 SMNVEV (reference sequence). V lost 6 bases to trimming and J lost 6 bases, with 24 bases between them. The CDR3 spells CASRIFSDSLPSNEQFF. In nucleotides, the CDR3 is TGTGCCAGCAGAATTTTTTCTGACAGTCTCCCGAGCAATGAGCAGTTCTTC.

This chain uses TRBV5-1 with TRBJ2-7, with 7 bases that match TRBD2. Germline V CDR1 and CDR2: SGHRS, YFSETQ. The junction had 8 bases not matched to a gene; V was cut back by 2 bases and J by 0 bases. The CDR3 has 16 residues. The CDR3 nucleotides read TGCGCCAGCAGCTTATGGGGGGGTTTTTCCTCCTACGAGCAGTACTTC. Encoded protein: CASSLWGGFSSYEQYF.

The genes are TRBV2 and TRBJ2-3; tentative D call: TRBD2 (5 bases). V lost 4 bases and J lost 4, with 9 bases in between. The CDR3 totals 13 residues. Germline V gene sequence: CDR1 SNHLY, CDR2 FYNNEI. CDR3 DNA: TGTGCCAGCAGTGTTCGGGGTGCAGATACGCAGTATTTT. Protein: CASSVRGADTQYF.

The chain joins TRBV5-1 to TRBJ2-1; 14 bases line up with TRBD2. V gave up 4 bases and J gave up 5 bases; unmatched junction bases: 11. Per the germline V gene, CDR1 is SGHRS and CDR2 is YFSETQ. This CDR3 region has 18 residues. DNA of the CDR3: TGCGCCAGCAGCCCCGGGACTAGCGGGAGAGGTTCGGACAATGAGCAGTTCTTC. It encodes CASSPGTSGRGSDNEQFF. Looking up the rest from reference TRBV5-1 and TRBJ2-1 gives the full variable domain: KAGVTQTPRYLIKTRGQQVTLSCSPISGHRSVSWYQQTPGQGLQFLFEYFSETQRNKGNFPGRFSGRQFSNSRSEMNVSTLELGDSALYLCASSPGTSGRGSDNEQFFGPGTRLTVL.

The chain is built from TRBV5-1 and TRBJ1-2; 11 nucleotides match TRBD1. The CDR3 totals 16 residues. With V trimmed by 4 bases and J by 4 bases, 9 bases remained unmatched. The germline V gene has CDR1 SGHRS and CDR2 YFSETQ. The CDR3 loop reads CASSLRDRGSLYGYTF. The CDR3, as DNA: TGCGCCAGCAGCCTAAGGGACAGGGGGTCCCTCTATGGCTACACCTTC.

V usage is TRBV10-3 and J usage is TRBJ1-4, with no clear D. Looked up from germline, CDR1 is ENHRY and CDR2 is SYGVKD. There are 14 residues in the CDR3. V lost 2 bases and J 7 bases, leaving 11 bases between the germline ends. This chain's CDR3 is CAISETGLPEKLFF. CDR3 nucleotides: TGTGCCATCAGTGAGACGGGGTTACCTGAAAAACTGTTTTTT.

This rearrangement joins TRBV11-3 to TRBJ2-3; TRBD1 might be the D (6 bases). Trimming left V 5 bases short and J 0 bases short, with 21 bases between. The CDR3 sequence is 18 residues long. Germline V gene data show CDR1 as SGHNT and CDR2 as YENEEA. CDR3 nucleotides: TGTGCCAGCAGCCAACCCTTCCCGGGACACTTAAGCACAGATACGCAGTATTTT. Its protein product is CASSQPFPGHLSTDTQYF. Drawing the rest from reference TRBV11-3 and TRBJ2-3, the complete variable domain is EAGVVQSPRYKIIEKKQPVAFWCNPISGHNTLYWYLQNLGQGPELLIRYENEEAVDDSQLPKDRFSAERLKGVDSTLKIQPAELGDSAVYLCASSQPFPGHLSTDTQYFGPGTRLTVL.

The chain is built from TRBV28 and TRBJ1-2; D might be TRBD1 (5 bases). Germline CDR1 is MDHEN and CDR2 is SYDVKM. V was shortened by 3 bases and J by 2 bases, with 7 bases between the two germline ends. There are 13 residues in the CDR3. The CDR3 reads CASSLGGNYGYTF. As DNA, the CDR3 is TGTGCCAGCAGTTTGGGGGGAAACTATGGCTACACCTTC.

The chain is built from TRBV12-5 and TRBJ1-5; 7 bases are a match to TRBD1. Looked up from germline, CDR1 is LGHNT and CDR2 is FRNRAP. This CDR3 is built from 15 residues. Trimming at V came to 6 bases and at J to 0 bases, leaving 5 bases not matched to a gene. CDR3 DNA: TGTGCTAGTGGATCGGGACAGAATAGCAATCAGCCCCAGCATTTT. Its protein is CASGSGQNSNQPQHF.

The chain uses TRBV7-2 and TRBJ2-3, with TRBD1 identical over 7 bases. With V trimmed by 7 bases and J by 1 base, 14 bases remained unmatched. The CDR3 consists of 17 residues. CDR1 and CDR2 from the germline V gene are SGHTA and FQGNSA. CDR3 sequence (DNA): TGTGCCAGCACCTGGCGGACAGGAAAGAAACGCACAGATACGCAGTATTTT. Translation gives CASTWRTGKKRTDTQYF.

The chain combines TRBV15 with TRBJ2-1, with a weak D call TRBD2 (7 bases). The CDR3 is made up of 11 amino acids. The V end was cut by 8 bases, the J end by 12 bases, with 14 bases between. Germline V gene data show CDR1 as LNHNV and CDR2 as YYDKDF (reference sequence). The CDR3 protein is CATRRGAGQFF. In DNA form, the CDR3 reads TGTGCCACCCGACGGGGGGCAGGGCAGTTCTTC.

This clone was counted a single time. CDR3 sequence (DNA): TGTGCCAGCAGTTACAGGGAAGGAGTGATCGAGCAGTACTTC. This translates into CASSYREGVIEQYF. J is TRBJ2-7 and V is TRBV2; D might be TRBD1 (6 bases). The V end lost 5 bases, the J end lost 6 bases, and 17 bases lay between the germline ends. Germline values: CDR1 SNHLY, CDR2 FYNNEI. The CDR3 is made up of 14 amino acids.

The genes are TRBV12-5 and TRBJ2-1; 14 bases are a match to TRBD2. The CDR3 contains 15 residues. Germline V gives CDR1 LGHNT, CDR2 FRNRAP. With 7 bases clipped from V and 10 bases from J, the junction kept 9 bases outside the gene matches. CDR3 region: CASVLGLAGDREQFF. The DNA for the CDR3 is TGTGCTAGTGTTCTGGGACTAGCGGGAGATAGAGAGCAGTTCTTC.

V gene TRBV5-1 combines with J gene TRBJ2-5, with D possibly TRBD2 on 6 matching bases. There are 14 residues in the CDR3. Germline CDR1 and CDR2: SGHRS and YFSETQ. V was cut by 4 bases and J by 4 bases, with 14 bases left in between. The CDR3 coding sequence is TGCGCCAGCAGCCAGACCGGGACTCGAGAGACCCAGTACTTC. It specifies CASSQTGTRETQYF.

V usage is TRBV7-2 and J usage is TRBJ2-3, with 10 positions matching TRBD2. The CDR3 has 16 amino acids. J gave up 1 base and V 0 bases, and 1 base lay outside the gene matches. The germline V gene encodes CDR1 SGHTA and CDR2 FQGNSA. CDR3 residues: CASSLAAGGGTDTQYF. CDR3 DNA sequence: TGTGCCAGCAGCTTAGCAGCGGGAGGGGGCACAGATACGCAGTATTTT. Full variable domain (remainder filled in from reference TRBV7-2 and TRBJ2-3): GAGVSQSPSNKVTEKGKDVELRCDPISGHTALYWYRQSLGQGLEFLIYFQGNSAPDKSGLPSDRFSAERTGGSVSTLTIQRTQQEDSAVYLCASSLAAGGGTDTQYFGPGTRLTVL.

The gene calls are TRBV5-6 and TRBJ1-1; D is possibly TRBD1 (5 bases). The ends were cut back, 0 bases at V and 4 bases at J, with 10 bases in the middle. The CDR3 runs to 14 residues. CDR1 is SGHDT, CDR2 YYEEEE, per germline. The CDR3 spells CASSLAQGITEAFF. CDR3 nucleotides: TGTGCCAGCAGCTTGGCCCAGGGTATCACTGAAGCTTTCTTT.